The 4 T cell receptor beta chains listed next were all sequenced from one sample in a study of blood T cell repertoires in COVID-19. TCRdb's copy holds only in-frame clones and misses some; the assay was immunoSEQ multiplex PCR. The sample carries about 150,000 clones, 84% recorded once. Sequencing used peripheral blood. All receptors derive from a human donor in a cohort sampled during active COVID-19.

With regard to this clone: Additional DNA sequences in this sample encode the identical CDR3. This chain joins TRBV6-5 and TRBJ1-1; a possible D gene is TRBD1 (5 bases). The CDR3 loop spans 12 amino acids. The V end lost 5 bases, the J end lost 4 bases, and 8 bases lay between the germline ends. Germline values: CDR1 MNHEY, CDR2 SVGAGI. CDR3 region: CASSRGGTEAFF. DNA for the CDR3: TGTGCCAGCAGTAGGGGTGGCACTGAAGCTTTCTTT.

The chain combines TRBV6-4 with TRBJ1-1; no firm D call. The CDR3 consists of 13 residues. V lost 6 bases and J 5 bases, leaving 13 bases between the germline ends. Germline assignment: CDR1 MRHNA and CDR2 SNTAGT. CDR3 nucleotides: TGTGCCAGCAGGGAGGGCGGAGGGACTGAAGCTTTCTTT. Its translation: CASREGGGTEAFF.

The V call is TRBV5-6, the J call TRBJ1-3, with 8 bases that match TRBD1. There are 15 residues in the CDR3. Germline values: CDR1 SGHDT, CDR2 YYEEEE. In DNA form, the CDR3 reads TGTGCTACATTGGACAGGGCGCTTTCTGGAAACACCATATATTTT. Protein sequence: CATLDRALSGNTIYF.

The J gene is TRBJ1-5, the V gene TRBV7-3; D gene ambiguous. Trimming took 1 base from V and 3 from J, leaving 4 bases between them. CDR1 and CDR2 (germline): SGHTA, FQGTGA. The CDR3 loop spans 13 amino acids. The CDR3 DNA follows: TGTGCCAGCAGCTTAAATAACAATCAGCCCCAGCATTTT. Encoded protein: CASSLNNNQPQHF.